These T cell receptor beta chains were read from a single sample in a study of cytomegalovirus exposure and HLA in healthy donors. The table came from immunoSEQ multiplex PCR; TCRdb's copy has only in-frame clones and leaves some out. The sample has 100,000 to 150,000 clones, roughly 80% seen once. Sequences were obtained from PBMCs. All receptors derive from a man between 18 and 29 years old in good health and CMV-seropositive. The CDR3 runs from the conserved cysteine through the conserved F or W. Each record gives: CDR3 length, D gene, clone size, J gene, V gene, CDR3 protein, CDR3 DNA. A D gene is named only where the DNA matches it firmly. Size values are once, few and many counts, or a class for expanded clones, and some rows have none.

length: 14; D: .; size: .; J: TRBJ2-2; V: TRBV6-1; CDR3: CASGREANTGELFF; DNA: TGTGCCAGCGGCCGGGAAGCGAACACCGGGGAGCTGTTTTTT
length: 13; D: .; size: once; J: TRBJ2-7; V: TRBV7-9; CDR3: CSSTEEPYHEQYF; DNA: TGTTCCAGCACCGAAGAACCCTATCACGAGCAGTACTTC
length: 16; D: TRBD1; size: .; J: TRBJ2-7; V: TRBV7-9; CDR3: CASSSKLGTGPYEQYF; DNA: TGTGCCAGCAGCTCTAAGTTAGGGACAGGGCCCTACGAGCAGTACTTC
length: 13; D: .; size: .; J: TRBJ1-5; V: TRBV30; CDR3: CAWSNTENQPQHF; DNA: TGTGCCTGGAGCAATACAGAAAATCAGCCCCAGCATTTT
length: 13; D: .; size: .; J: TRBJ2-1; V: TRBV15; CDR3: CATSRGGGNEQFF; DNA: TGTGCCACCAGCAGAGGAGGGGGCAATGAGCAGTTCTTC
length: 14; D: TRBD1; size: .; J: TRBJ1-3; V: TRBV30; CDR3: CAWSPGQGGNTIYF; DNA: TGTGCCTGGAGTCCCGGACAGGGAGGAAACACCATATATTTT
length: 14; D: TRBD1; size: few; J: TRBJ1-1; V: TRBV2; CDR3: CASTGADRGGEAFF; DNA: TGTGCCAGTACAGGGGCTGATCGGGGGGGGGAAGCTTTCTTT
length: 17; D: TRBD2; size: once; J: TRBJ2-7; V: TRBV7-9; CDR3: CASKPHPSSGSGYEQYF; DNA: TGTGCCAGCAAACCACACCCCTCTAGCGGGAGTGGGTACGAGCAGTACTTC
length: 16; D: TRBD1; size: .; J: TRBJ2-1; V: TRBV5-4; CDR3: CASSLPGTGKLNEQFF; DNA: TGTGCCAGCAGCTTGCCCGGGACAGGGAAACTAAATGAGCAGTTCTTC
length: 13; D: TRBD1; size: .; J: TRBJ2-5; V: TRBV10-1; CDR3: CASSGTGQETQYF; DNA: TGCGCCAGCAGTGGGACAGGCCAAGAGACCCAGTACTTC
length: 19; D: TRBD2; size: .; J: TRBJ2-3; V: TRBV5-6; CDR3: CASSSRTILRGGPTDTQYF; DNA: TGTGCCAGCAGCTCCCGAACTATTTTGCGGGGGGGCCCCACAGATACGCAGTATTTT
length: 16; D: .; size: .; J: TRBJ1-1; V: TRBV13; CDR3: CASSLRGPRLGTEAFF; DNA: TGTGCCAGCAGCTTACGAGGCCCCCGCTTAGGTACTGAAGCTTTCTTT
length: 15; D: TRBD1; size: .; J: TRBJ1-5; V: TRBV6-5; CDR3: CASSSGGGSNQPQHF; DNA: TGTGCCAGCAGTTCAGGGGGCGGGAGCAATCAGCCCCAGCATTTT
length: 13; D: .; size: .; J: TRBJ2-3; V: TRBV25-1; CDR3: CASSAPGTDTQYF; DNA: TGTGCCAGCAGTGCACCGGGCACAGATACGCAGTATTTT
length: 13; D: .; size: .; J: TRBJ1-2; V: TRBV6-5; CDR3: CASSLTVAYGYTF; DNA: TGTGCCAGCAGTTTGACAGTTGCCTATGGCTACACCTTC
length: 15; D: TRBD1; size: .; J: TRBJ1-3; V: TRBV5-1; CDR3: CASSLLGGTGNTIYF; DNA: TGCGCCAGCAGCTTGTTAGGGGGCACTGGAAACACCATATATTTT
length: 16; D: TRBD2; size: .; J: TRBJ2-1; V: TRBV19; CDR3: CASSKRLLAGGDEQFF; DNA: TGTGCCAGTAGCAAGCGCTTACTAGCGGGAGGGGATGAGCAGTTCTTC
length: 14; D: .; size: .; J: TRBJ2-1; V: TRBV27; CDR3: CASSLWTTDNEQFF; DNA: TGTGCCAGCAGTTTATGGACTACCGACAATGAGCAGTTCTTC
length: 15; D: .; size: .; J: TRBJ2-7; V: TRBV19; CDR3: CASSIAGEGDYEQYF; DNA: TGTGCCAGTAGTATCGCAGGGGAGGGGGACTACGAGCAGTACTTC
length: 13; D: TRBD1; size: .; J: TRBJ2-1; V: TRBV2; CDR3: CASSRTGPNEQFF; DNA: TGTGCCAGCAGTAGGACAGGGCCCAATGAGCAGTTCTTC
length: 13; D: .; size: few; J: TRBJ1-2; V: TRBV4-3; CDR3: CASSQDLVYGYTF; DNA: TGCGCCAGCAGCCAAGATCTTGTGTATGGCTACACCTTC
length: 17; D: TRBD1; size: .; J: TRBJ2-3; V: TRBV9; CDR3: CASSVAGAGGRVDTQYF; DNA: TGTGCCAGCAGCGTAGCTGGCGCAGGGGGTCGAGTGGATACGCAGTATTTT